A single sample is the source of the 8 T cell receptor beta chains below, sequenced in a study of T cell repertoires in cytomegalovirus infection. TCRdb independently ran MiXCR on the reads; one entry per CDR3 protein. The sample includes 20,000 to 30,000 distinct CDR3 sequences, about 23% of them seen just once. Their antigen targets remain unknown. The sequenced sample was CD8+ T cells from cultured PBMCs, obtained from culture after CMV antigen stimulation. The receptors come from a human donor in good health (CMV status not recorded). Some clones in this sample may be carry-over from other donors' samples.

V gene TRBV6-5 combines with J gene TRBJ1-5; the D is unclear. With 7 bases removed from V and 4 bases from J, the gap between germline ends came to 8 bases. CDR1 is MNHEY, CDR2 SVGAGI, per germline. This CDR3 contains 12 residues. The DNA of the CDR3 is TGTGCCAGCACCACGGGGAATCAGCCCCAGCATTTT. Amino acid sequence: CASTTGNQPQHF.

This chain connects TRBV7-6 to TRBJ1-6, with 9 bases that match TRBD1. The V segment lost 3 bases and the J segment 9 bases; nucleotides outside the gene matches: 9. Germline V gene data show CDR1 as SGHVS and CDR2 as FNYEAQ. This CDR3 comprises 16 residues. The CDR3 coding sequence is TGTGCCAGCAGCTTGGGACGTTCGACAGGGGGTTCACCCCTCCACTTT. It translates to CASSLGRSTGGSPLHF.

The count of this clonotype is one. The chain uses TRBV23-1 and TRBJ1-4; D is undetermined. TRBV23-1 counts as an open reading frame of uncertain function. The CDR3 is made up of 16 amino acids. Trimming removed 5 bases at V and 1 base at J, with 14 bases between. CDR3 nucleotides: TGCGCCAGCAGTTACGGACCGGGTGGAACTAATGAAAAACTGTTTTTT. It is translated as CASSYGPGGTNEKLFF.

The V and J genes are TRBV20-1 and TRBJ1-1; D is unresolved. The CDR3 has 14 amino acids. In germline, CDR1 is DFQATT, CDR2 SNEGSKA (reference sequence). The V end lost 5 bases, the J end lost 0 bases, and 13 bases lay between the germline ends. The CDR3 nucleotides read TGCAGTGCTTACCGCGAGGGCATGAACACTGAAGCTTTCTTT. Translated, it gives CSAYREGMNTEAFF.

This clonotype was detected only a few times. The chain is built from TRBV5-5 and TRBJ2-7; 10 bases fit TRBD1. The CDR3 runs to 15 residues. Trimming took 1 base from V and 2 from J; bases not matched to a gene: 3. CDR1 is SGHKS, CDR2 YYEKEE, per germline (reference sequence). Here the CDR3 DNA reads TGTGCCAGCAGCTTGACCGGGACAGGGGCCTACGAGCAGTACTTC. It is translated as CASSLTGTGAYEQYF.

The genes are TRBV7-8 and TRBJ1-5; TRBD1 matches 7 bases. Germline values: CDR1 SGHVS, CDR2 FQNEAQ. This CDR3 contains 15 residues. The ends lost 1 base at V and 6 bases at J; junction bases unmatched: 6. DNA of the CDR3: TGTGCCAGCAGCTTAGGACAGGGCGTGAGTCAGCCCCAGCATTTT. Translated, it gives CASSLGQGVSQPQHF.

This clonotype turned up a few times. The gene calls are TRBV29-1 and TRBJ2-7; a possible D gene is TRBD2 (7 bases). The CDR3 is 14 residues long. Germline-derived CDR1 and CDR2 are SQVTM and ANQGSEA. V was cut by 0 bases and J by 5 bases, with 14 bases left in between. CDR3 residues: CSVEDGGLRDEQYF. The DNA of the CDR3 is TGCAGCGTTGAAGACGGGGGGCTGAGGGACGAGCAGTACTTC.

The chain is built from TRBV28 and TRBJ2-3; 10 nucleotides align to TRBD2. Germline trimming cut 2 bases from V and 2 bases from J; bases unmatched to any gene: 4. From germline, CDR1 is MDHEN and CDR2 SYDVKM. CDR3 size: 16 residues. CDR3 loop: CASSLGLAGATDTQYF. The CDR3 bases are TGTGCCAGCAGTTTAGGGCTAGCGGGAGCCACAGATACGCAGTATTTT.